These T cell receptor beta chains were read from a single sample in a study of blood T cell repertoires in COVID-19. This table comes from immunoSEQ multiplex PCR, and its TCRdb copy is limited to in-frame clones, with some not included. In the table there are a few hundred thousand clones, 65% to 85% of which are singletons. Sequenced material: PBMCs or T cells enriched from blood (not recorded which). These receptors all stem from a woman aged 35 to 49 who had recovered from COVID-19. CDR3s include the opening cysteine and the closing phenylalanine or tryptophan. D genes are given only for firm matches. A clone size is listed for some rows: how often the clone was seen (once, few, many), or a class if it is expanded.

size | J | D | V | DNA | CDR3
- | TRBJ2-7 | TRBD1 | TRBV28 | TGTGCCAGCAGTTCCGGGACAGGGTCTAGAGAGCAGTACTTC | CASSSGTGSREQYF
- | TRBJ1-2 | - | TRBV19 | TGTGCCAGTAGTATGGGGGGGCGCGACTATGGCTACACCTTC | CASSMGGRDYGYTF
many | TRBJ2-1 | - | TRBV11-3 | TGTGCCAGCAGTCTAACCCCTAGTAGCAATGAGCAGTTCTTC | CASSLTPSSNEQFF
- | TRBJ2-6 | - | TRBV2 | TGTGCCAGCAGCAGAGGAGATCCTGGGGCCAACGTCCTGACTTTC | CASSRGDPGANVLTF
- | TRBJ1-5 | TRBD1 | TRBV19 | TGTGCCAGTAGTACCTACAGGGGAGACAATCAGCCCCAGCATTTT | CASSTYRGDNQPQHF
- | TRBJ2-1 | TRBD2 | TRBV5-1 | TGCGCCAGCAGCTACTCGACTAGCGGAAGCTCCTACAATGAGCAGTTCTTC | CASSYSTSGSSYNEQFF
- | TRBJ1-2 | - | TRBV2 | TGTGCCAGCAAGGGGACACCTACGGACTATGGCTACACCTTC | CASKGTPTDYGYTF
few | TRBJ1-5 | - | TRBV2 | TGTGCCAGCAGTGACATGGACGGGGGATCCGGTCAGCCCCAGCATTTT | CASSDMDGGSGQPQHF
- | TRBJ2-3 | TRBD1 | TRBV19 | TGTGCCAGTAGTAGGGGGACAGGACCCACAGATACGCAGTATTTT | CASSRGTGPTDTQYF
- | TRBJ1-2 | TRBD1 | TRBV30 | TGTGCCTGTTACCGGGACAGGTCTTCCACCTATGGCTACACCTTC | CACYRDRSSTYGYTF
- | TRBJ1-6 | TRBD1 | TRBV6-4 | TGTGCCAGCAGTGGGGACAGGGGAGGGTCACCCCTCCACTTT | CASSGDRGGSPLHF
few | TRBJ2-1 | TRBD1 | TRBV3-1/TRBV3-2 | TGTGCCAGCAGTCTTGGACAGGGCTCGAACAATGAGCAGTTCTTC | CASSLGQGSNNEQFF
few | TRBJ1-2 | TRBD1 | TRBV2 | TGTGCCAGCAGTGAGTCACAGGGGGGAGGCTACACCTTC | CASSESQGGGYTF
- | TRBJ1-5 | - | TRBV28 | TGTGCCAGCAGATTACAGGACAGAAAAAATCAGCCCCAGCATTTT | CASRLQDRKNQPQHF
- | TRBJ1-2 | - | TRBV5-4 | TGTGCCAGCAGCCACCAATTGGGGGGAAGTAGCTATGGCTACACCTTC | CASSHQLGGSSYGYTF
- | TRBJ1-1 | - | TRBV7-2 | TGTGCCAGCAGCTTAGAGGGGTTCAACACTGAAGCTTTCTTT | CASSLEGFNTEAFF
- | TRBJ2-2 | TRBD2 | TRBV7-2 | TGTGCCAGCAACCCAATAGCGGGAGGGACCGGGGAGCTGTTTTTT | CASNPIAGGTGELFF
once | TRBJ2-3 | TRBD2 | TRBV11-2 | TGTGCCAGCAGCTTAGGGCTAGCGGGTAGGGCACGAGATACGCAGTATTTT | CASSLGLAGRARDTQYF
- | TRBJ1-2 | TRBD1 | TRBV2 | TGTGCCAGCAGAAACAACAGGGGGCCCGACCGATATGGCTACACCTTC | CASRNNRGPDRYGYTF
- | TRBJ2-7 | TRBD1 | TRBV19 | TGTGCCAGTAGTCTGAGGGACAGGGTCTACGAGCAGTACTTC | CASSLRDRVYEQYF
- | TRBJ1-4 | - | TRBV18 | TGTGCCAGCTCACCAGGGGGGAGTGAAAAACTGTTTTTT | CASSPGGSEKLFF
- | TRBJ2-5 | TRBD1 | TRBV28 | TGTGCCAGCAGTTTATGGGGAGGGGGACAGGGAGGGGAGACCCAGTACTTC | CASSLWGGGQGGETQYF
- | TRBJ1-6 | - | TRBV27 | TGTGCCAGCAGTTTACCCGGGTTTCTTTCACCCCTCCACTTT | CASSLPGFLSPLHF
- | TRBJ2-3 | - | TRBV2 | TGTGCCAGCAGCCAAGAACAGGGAAACACAGATACGCAGTATTTT | CASSQEQGNTDTQYF
- | TRBJ2-3 | TRBD2 | TRBV10-3 | TGTGCCATCAACCGCGGGAGGGCCGGTCCAGATACGCAGTATTTT | CAINRGRAGPDTQYF
- | TRBJ1-2 | - | TRBV3-1/TRBV3-2 | TGTGCCAGCAGCCCGGGGGGGCTGCGAAACTATGGCTACACCTTC | CASSPGGLRNYGYTF